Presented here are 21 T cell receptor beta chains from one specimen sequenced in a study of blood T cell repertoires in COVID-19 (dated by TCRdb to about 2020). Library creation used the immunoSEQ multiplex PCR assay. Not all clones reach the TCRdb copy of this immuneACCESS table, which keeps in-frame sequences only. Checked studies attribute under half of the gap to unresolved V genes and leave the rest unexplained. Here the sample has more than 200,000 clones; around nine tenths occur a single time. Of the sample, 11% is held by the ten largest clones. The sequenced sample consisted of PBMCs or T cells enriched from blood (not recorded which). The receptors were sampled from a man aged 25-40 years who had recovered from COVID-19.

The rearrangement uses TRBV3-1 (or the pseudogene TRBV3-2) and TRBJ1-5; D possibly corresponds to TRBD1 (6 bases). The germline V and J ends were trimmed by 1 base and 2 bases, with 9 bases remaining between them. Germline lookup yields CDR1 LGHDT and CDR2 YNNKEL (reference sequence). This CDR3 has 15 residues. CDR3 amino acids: CASSQGRTGNQPQHF. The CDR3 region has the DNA TGTGCCAGCAGCCAAGGACGGACAGGCAATCAGCCCCAGCATTTT.

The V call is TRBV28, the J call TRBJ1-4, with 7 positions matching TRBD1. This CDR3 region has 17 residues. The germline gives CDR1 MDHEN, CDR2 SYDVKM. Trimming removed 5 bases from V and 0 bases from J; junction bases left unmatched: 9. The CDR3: CASSPQTGKATNEKLFF. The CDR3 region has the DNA TGTGCCAGCAGTCCCCAGACAGGGAAAGCAACTAATGAAAAACTGTTTTTT.

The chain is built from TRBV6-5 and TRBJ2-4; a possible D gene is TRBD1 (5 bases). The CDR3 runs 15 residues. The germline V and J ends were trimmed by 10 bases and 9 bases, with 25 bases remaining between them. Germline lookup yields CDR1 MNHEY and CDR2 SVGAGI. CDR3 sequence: CAIRGRAGPYSIQYF. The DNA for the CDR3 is TGTGCCATAAGAGGCAGGGCCGGTCCTTATAGCATTCAGTACTTC.

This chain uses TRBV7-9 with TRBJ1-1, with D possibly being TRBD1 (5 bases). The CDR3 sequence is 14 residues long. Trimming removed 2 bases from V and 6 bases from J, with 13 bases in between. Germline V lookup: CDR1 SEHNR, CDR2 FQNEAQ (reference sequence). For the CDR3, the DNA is TGTGCCAGCAGCTTACAAGGGACTAACTCTGAAGCTTTCTTT. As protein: CASSLQGTNSEAFF.

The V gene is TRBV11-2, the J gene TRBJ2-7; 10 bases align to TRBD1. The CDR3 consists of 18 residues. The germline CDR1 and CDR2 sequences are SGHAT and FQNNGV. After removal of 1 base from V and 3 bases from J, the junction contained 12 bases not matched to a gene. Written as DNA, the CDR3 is TGTGCCAGCAGCTTAGGGCGGGACAGGGGATGGGAGAGCTACGAGCAGTACTTC. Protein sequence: CASSLGRDRGWESYEQYF.

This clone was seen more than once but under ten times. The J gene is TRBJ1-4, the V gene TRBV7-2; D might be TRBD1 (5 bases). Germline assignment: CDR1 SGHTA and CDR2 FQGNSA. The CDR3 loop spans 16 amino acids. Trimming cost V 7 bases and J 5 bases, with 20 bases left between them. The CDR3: CASTPNGGVGNEKLFF. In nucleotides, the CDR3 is TGTGCCAGCACTCCGAACGGGGGAGTGGGAAATGAAAAACTGTTTTTT.

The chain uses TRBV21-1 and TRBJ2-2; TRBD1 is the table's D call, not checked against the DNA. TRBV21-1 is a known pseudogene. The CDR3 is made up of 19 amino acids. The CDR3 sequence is CASSKGEGLGTGSTGELFF. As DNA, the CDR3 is TGTGCCAGCAGCAAAGGGGAGGGCTTGGGGACAGGAAGCACCGGGGAGCTGTTTTTT.

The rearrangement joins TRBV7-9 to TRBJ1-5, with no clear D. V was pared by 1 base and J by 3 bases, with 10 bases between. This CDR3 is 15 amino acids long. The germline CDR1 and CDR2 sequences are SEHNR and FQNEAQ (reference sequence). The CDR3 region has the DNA TGTGCCAGCAGCTTAGGAGAGGCAGACAATCAGCCCCAGCATTTT. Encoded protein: CASSLGEADNQPQHF.

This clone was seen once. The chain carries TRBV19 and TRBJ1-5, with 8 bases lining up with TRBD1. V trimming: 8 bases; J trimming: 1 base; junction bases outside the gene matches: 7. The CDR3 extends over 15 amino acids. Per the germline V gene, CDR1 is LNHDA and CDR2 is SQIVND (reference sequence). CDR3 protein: CASGETGASNQPQHF. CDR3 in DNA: TGTGCCAGTGGGGAGACAGGGGCCAGCAATCAGCCCCAGCATTTT. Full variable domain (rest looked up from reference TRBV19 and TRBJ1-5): DGGITQSPKYLFRKEGQNVTLSCEQNLNHDAMYWYRQDPGQGLRLIYYSQIVNDFQKGDIAEGYSVSREKKESFPLTVTSAQKNPTAFYLCASGETGASNQPQHFGDGTRLSIL.

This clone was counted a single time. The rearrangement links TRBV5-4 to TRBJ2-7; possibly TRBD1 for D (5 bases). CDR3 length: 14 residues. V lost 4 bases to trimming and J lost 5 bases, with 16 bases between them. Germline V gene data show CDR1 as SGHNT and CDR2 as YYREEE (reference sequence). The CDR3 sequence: CASSAIGRAHEQYF. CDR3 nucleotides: TGTGCCAGCAGCGCTATAGGCAGGGCCCACGAGCAGTACTTC.

CDR3 sequence: CAAGEQGRINSPLHF. CDR3 coding DNA: TGTGCCGCCGGGGAACAGGGACGGATTAATTCACCCCTCCACTTT. This chain joins TRBV6-5 and TRBJ1-6, with TRBD1 as a possible D gene (6 bases). This CDR3 has 15 residues. V dropped 11 bases and J dropped 6 bases, with 20 bases sitting between them. The V gene's germline CDR1 is MNHEY and CDR2 SVGAGI.

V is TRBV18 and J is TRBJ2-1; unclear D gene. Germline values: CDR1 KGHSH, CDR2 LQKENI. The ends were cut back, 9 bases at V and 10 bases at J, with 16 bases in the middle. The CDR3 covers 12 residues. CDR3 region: CARAVLRWEQFF. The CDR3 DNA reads TGTGCCAGGGCCGTACTCAGGTGGGAGCAGTTCTTC.

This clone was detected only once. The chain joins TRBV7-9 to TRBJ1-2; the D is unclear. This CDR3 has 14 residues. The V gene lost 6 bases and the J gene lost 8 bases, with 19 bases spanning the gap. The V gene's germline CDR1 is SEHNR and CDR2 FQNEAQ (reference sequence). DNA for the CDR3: TGTGCCAGCAGGCCTAGCGCAGGAAACCGCGGCTACACCTTC. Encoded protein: CASRPSAGNRGYTF.

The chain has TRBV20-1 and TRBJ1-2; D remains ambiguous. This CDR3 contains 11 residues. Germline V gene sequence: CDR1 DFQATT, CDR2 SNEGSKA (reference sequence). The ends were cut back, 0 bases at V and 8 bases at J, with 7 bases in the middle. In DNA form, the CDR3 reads TGCAGTGCTAGAGATCAGGCCGGCTACACCTTC. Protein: CSARDQAGYTF.

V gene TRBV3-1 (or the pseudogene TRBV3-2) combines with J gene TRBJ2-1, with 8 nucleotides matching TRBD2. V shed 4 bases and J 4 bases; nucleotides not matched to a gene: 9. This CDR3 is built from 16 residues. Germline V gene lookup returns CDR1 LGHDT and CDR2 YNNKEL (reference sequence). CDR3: CASSPSSGSPYNEQFF. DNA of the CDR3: TGTGCCAGCAGCCCCTCAAGCGGGAGTCCTTACAATGAGCAGTTCTTC.

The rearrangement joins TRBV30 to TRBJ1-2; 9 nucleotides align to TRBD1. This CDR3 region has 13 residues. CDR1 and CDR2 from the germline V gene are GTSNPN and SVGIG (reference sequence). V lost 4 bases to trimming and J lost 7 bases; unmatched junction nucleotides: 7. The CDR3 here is CAWTLGQGPGYTF. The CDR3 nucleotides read TGTGCCTGGACCCTCGGACAGGGGCCTGGCTACACCTTC.

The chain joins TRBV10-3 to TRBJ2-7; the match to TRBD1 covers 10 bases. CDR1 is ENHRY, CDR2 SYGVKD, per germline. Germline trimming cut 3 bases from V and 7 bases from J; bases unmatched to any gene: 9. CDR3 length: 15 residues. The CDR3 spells CAISDRGQGHWEQYF. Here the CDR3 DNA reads TGTGCCATCAGTGACCGGGGACAGGGGCATTGGGAGCAGTACTTC.

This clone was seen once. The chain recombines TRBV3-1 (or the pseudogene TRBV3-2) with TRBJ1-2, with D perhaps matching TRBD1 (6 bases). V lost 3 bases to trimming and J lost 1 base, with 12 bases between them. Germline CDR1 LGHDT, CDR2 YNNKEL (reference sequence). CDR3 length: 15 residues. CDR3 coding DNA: TGTGCCAGCAGCCACGACCGGGACATTAACTATGGCTACACCTTC. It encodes CASSHDRDINYGYTF.

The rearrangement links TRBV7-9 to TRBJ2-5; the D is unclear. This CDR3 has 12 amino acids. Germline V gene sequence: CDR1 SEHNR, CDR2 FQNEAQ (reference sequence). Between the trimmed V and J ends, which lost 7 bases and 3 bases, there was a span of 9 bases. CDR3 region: CASTLGKETQYF. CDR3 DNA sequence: TGTGCCAGCACCCTAGGCAAAGAGACCCAGTACTTC.

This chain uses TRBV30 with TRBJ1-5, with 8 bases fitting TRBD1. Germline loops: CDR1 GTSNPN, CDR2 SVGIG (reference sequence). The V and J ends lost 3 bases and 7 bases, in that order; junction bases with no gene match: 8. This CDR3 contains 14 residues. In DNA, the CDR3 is TGTGCCTGGAGGGGACAGGTCGGAAACCAGCCCCAGCATTTT. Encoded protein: CAWRGQVGNQPQHF.

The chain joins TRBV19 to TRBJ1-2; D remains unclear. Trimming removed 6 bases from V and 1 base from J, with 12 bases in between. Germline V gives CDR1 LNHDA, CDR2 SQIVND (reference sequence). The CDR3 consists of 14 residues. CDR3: CASSVGSNNYGYTF. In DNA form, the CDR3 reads TGTGCCAGTAGCGTGGGCTCCAATAACTATGGCTACACCTTC.